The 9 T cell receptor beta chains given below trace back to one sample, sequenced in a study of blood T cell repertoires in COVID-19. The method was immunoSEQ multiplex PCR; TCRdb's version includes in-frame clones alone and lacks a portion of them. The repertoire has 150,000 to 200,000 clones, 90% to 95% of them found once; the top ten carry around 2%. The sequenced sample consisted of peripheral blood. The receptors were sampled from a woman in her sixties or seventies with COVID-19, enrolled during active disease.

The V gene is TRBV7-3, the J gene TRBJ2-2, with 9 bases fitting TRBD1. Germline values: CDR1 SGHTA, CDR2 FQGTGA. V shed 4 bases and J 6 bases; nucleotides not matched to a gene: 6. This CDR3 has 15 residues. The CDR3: CASSSGTGNPGELFF. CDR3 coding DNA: TGTGCCAGCAGCTCCGGGACAGGGAATCCCGGGGAGCTGTTTTTT. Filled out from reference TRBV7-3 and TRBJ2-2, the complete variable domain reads GAGVSQTPSNKVTEKGKYVELRCDPISGHTALYWYRQSLGQGPEFLIYFQGTGAADDSGLPNDRFFAVRPEGSVSTLKIQRTERGDSAVYLCASSSGTGNPGELFFGEGSRLTVL.

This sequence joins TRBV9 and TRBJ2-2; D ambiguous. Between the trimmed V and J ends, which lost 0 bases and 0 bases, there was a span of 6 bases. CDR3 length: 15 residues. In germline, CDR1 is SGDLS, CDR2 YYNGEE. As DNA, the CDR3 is TGTGCCAGCAGCGTAGTTGCGGCGAACACCGGGGAGCTGTTTTTT. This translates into CASSVVAANTGELFF.

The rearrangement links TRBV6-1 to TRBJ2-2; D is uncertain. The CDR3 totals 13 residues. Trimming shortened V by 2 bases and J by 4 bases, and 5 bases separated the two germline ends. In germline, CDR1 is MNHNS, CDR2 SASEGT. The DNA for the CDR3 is TGTGCCAGCAGTGAAATAATCACCGGGGAGCTGTTTTTT. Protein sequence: CASSEIITGELFF.

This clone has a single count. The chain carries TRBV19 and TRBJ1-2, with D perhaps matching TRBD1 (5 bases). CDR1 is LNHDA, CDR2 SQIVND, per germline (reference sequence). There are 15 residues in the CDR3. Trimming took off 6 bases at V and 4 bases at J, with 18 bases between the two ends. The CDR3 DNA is TGTGCCAGTAGAGATGGGACTGATCGGCCCTATGGCTACACCTTC. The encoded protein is CASRDGTDRPYGYTF.

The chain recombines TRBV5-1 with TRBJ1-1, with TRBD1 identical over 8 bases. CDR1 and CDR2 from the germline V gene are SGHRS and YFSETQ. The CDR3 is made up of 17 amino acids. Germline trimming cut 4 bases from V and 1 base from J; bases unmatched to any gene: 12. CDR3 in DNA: TGCGCCAGCAGCATAAGGACAGGGACCATGAAGAACACTGAAGCTTTCTTT. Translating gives CASSIRTGTMKNTEAFF. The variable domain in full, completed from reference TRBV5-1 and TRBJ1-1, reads KAGVTQTPRYLIKTRGQQVTLSCSPISGHRSVSWYQQTPGQGLQFLFEYFSETQRNKGNFPGRFSGRQFSNSRSEMNVSTLELGDSALYLCASSIRTGTMKNTEAFFGQGTRLTVV.

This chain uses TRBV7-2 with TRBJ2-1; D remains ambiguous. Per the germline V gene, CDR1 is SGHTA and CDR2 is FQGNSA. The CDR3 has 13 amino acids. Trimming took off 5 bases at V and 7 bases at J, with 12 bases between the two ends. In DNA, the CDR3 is TGTGCCAGCAGCCCGATTTGGGCAAATGAGCAGTTCTTC. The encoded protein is CASSPIWANEQFF. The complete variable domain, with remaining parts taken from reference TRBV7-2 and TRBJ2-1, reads GAGVSQSPSNKVTEKGKDVELRCDPISGHTALYWYRQSLGQGLEFLIYFQGNSAPDKSGLPSDRFSAERTGGSVSTLTIQRTQQEDSAVYLCASSPIWANEQFFGPGTRLTVL.

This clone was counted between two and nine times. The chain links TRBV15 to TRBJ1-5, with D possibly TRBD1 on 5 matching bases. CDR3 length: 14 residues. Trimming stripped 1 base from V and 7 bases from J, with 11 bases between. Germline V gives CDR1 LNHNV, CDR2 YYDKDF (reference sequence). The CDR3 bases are TGTGCCACCAGCAGAGTCGGGGGGGTGCAGCCCCAGCATTTT. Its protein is CATSRVGGVQPQHF.

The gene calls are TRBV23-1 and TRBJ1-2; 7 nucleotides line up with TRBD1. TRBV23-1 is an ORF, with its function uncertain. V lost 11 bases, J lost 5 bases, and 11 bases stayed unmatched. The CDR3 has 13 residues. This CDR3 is CAGKGAVVYGYTF. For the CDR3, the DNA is TGCGCCGGAAAGGGGGCGGTTGTATATGGCTACACCTTC.

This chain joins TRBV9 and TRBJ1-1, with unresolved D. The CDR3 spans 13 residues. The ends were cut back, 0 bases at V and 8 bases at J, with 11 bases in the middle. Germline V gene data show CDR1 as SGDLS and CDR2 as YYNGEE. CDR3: CASSVDSELEAFF. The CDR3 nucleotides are TGTGCCAGCAGCGTAGATAGCGAGTTAGAAGCTTTCTTT.